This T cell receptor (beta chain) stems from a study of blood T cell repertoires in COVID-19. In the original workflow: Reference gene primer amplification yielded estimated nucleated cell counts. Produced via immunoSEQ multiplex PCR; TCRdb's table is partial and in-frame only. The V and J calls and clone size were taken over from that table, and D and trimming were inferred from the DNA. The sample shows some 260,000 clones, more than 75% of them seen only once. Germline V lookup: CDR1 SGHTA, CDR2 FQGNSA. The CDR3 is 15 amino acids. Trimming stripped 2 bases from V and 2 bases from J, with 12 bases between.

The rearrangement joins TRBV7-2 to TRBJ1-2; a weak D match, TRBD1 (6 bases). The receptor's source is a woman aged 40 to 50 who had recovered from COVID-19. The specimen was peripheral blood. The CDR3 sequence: CASSLPLGGNYGYTF. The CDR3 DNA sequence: TGTGCCAGCAGCTTACCCCTTGGGGGCAACTATGGCTACACCTTC. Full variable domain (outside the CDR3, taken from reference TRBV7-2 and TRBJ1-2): GAGVSQSPSNKVTEKGKDVELRCDPISGHTALYWYRQSLGQGLEFLIYFQGNSAPDKSGLPSDRFSAERTGGSVSTLTIQRTQQEDSAVYLCASSLPLGGNYGYTFGSGTRLTVV.